The 15 T cell receptor beta chains presented below share a single source sample, sequenced in a study of OX40 agonist ivuxolimab in advanced cancers. Only in-frame clones appear in the TCRdb table, and some are missing; sequencing was by immunoSEQ multiplex PCR. The data show about 83,000 clones, roughly nine tenths seen once. The specimen comprised CD4+ or CD8+ T cells sorted from blood, sampled in a trial of the OX40 agonist ivuxolimab. These receptors came from an adult with an advanced solid tumor such as melanoma, head and neck, liver or kidney cancer.

This chain connects TRBV28 to TRBJ1-5; maybe TRBD1 (6 bases). V was pared by 2 bases and J by 7 bases, with 21 bases between. The CDR3 is 17 amino acids. Germline V gives CDR1 MDHEN, CDR2 SYDVKM. CDR3 in DNA: TGTGCCAGCAGTTTAAGGCCCGAACTGGGGGCGGGGCAGCCCCAGCATTTT. It codes for CASSLRPELGAGQPQHF.

This clone was picked up one time. V gene TRBV4-1 combines with J gene TRBJ1-2; D is possibly TRBD1 (5 bases). Trimming removed 6 bases at V and 1 base at J, with 18 bases between. Germline CDR1 MGHRA, CDR2 YSYEKL. The CDR3 spans 16 residues. The CDR3 region has the DNA TGCGCCAGCAGTCCGACGGGGGACCTATTTAACTATGGCTACACCTTC. It encodes CASSPTGDLFNYGYTF.

The chain recombines TRBV7-9 with TRBJ1-2, with D maybe TRBD1 (6 bases). Germline lookup yields CDR1 SEHNR and CDR2 FQNEAQ (reference sequence). V lost 5 bases and J 4 bases, leaving 23 bases between the germline ends. CDR3 length equals 17 residues. The CDR3 sequence: CASSKANYRESSYGYTF. CDR3 sequence (DNA): TGTGCCAGCAGCAAAGCCAATTACAGGGAGTCAAGCTATGGCTACACCTTC.

The CDR3 protein is CASSQDGQGAGQPQHF. The CDR3 bases are TGCGCCAGCAGCCAAGATGGGCAGGGGGCAGGTCAGCCCCAGCATTTT. The chain carries TRBV4-3 and TRBJ1-5; 8 positions agree with TRBD1. Per the germline V gene, CDR1 is LGHNA and CDR2 is YSLEER. The CDR3 consists of 16 residues. J lost 6 bases, V lost 0 bases, and 7 bases had no gene match.

This clone has just one count. The genes are TRBV29-1 and TRBJ2-7; D is unresolved. V dropped 4 bases and J dropped 4 bases, with 17 bases sitting between them. Germline V gene lookup returns CDR1 SQVTM and CDR2 ANQGSEA. There are 14 residues in the CDR3. In nucleotides, the CDR3 is TGCAGCGTTGGATGGACGGCAAGACATTACGAGCAGTACGTC. Translation: CSVGWTARHYEQYV.

The chain uses TRBV12-2 and TRBJ2-2. TRBV12-2 has pseudogene status. The CDR3 extends over 15 amino acids. Here the CDR3 reads CASRLEAANTGELFF. Written as DNA, the CDR3 is TGTGCAAGTCGCTTAGAGGCAGCGAACACCGGGGAGCTGTTTTTT.

DNA of the CDR3: TGTGCCAGCAGTTACTCGCCTCCGACAGGTGGAAGCGAGCAGTACGTC. It translates to CASSYSPPTGGSEQYV. The V gene is TRBV6-5, the J gene TRBJ2-7; tentative D call: TRBD1 (6 bases). Germline CDR1 and CDR2: MNHEY and SVGAGI. V shed 0 bases and J shed 6 bases, with 18 bases lying between them. The CDR3 runs 16 residues.

The rearrangement links TRBV9 to TRBJ2-5; maybe TRBD1 (5 bases). This CDR3 is 13 amino acids long. Deletions cut 2 bases from V and 4 bases from J, with 9 bases between. In germline, CDR1 is SGDLS, CDR2 YYNGEE. The CDR3 spells CASSVQGGETQYF. The CDR3 coding sequence is TGTGCCAGCAGCGTCCAGGGCGGAGAGACCCAGTACTTC.

The chain joins TRBV28 to TRBJ1-5; 10 bases line up with TRBD1. V dropped 11 bases and J dropped 4; count of bases not matched to a gene: 20. CDR3 size: 18 residues. Per the germline V gene, CDR1 is MDHEN and CDR2 is SYDVKM. The CDR3 DNA is TGTGCCGCCTCCATGGGGGACAGGGGAGGACAGGGGAATCAGCCCCAGCATTTT. Translating it yields CAASMGDRGGQGNQPQHF.

This chain links TRBV9 with TRBJ2-4; 7 nucleotides align to TRBD2. Germline CDR1 and CDR2: SGDLS and YYNGEE. The junction had 6 bases not matched to a gene; V was cut back by 6 bases and J by 0 bases. The length of the CDR3 is 15 residues. CDR3 loop: CASTKRGLAKNIQYF. The CDR3 bases are TGTGCCAGCACGAAGCGGGGCTTAGCCAAAAACATTCAGTACTTC.

The chain couples TRBV27 to TRBJ2-7; 11 nucleotides line up with TRBD1. The length of the CDR3 is 15 residues. Germline trimming cut 4 bases from V and 5 bases from J; bases unmatched to any gene: 7. CDR1 MNHEY and CDR2 SMNVEV come from the germline V gene (reference sequence). CDR3 in amino acids: CASSSPRTGGDEQYF. The CDR3 DNA is TGTGCCAGCAGTTCCCCTCGGACAGGGGGCGACGAGCAGTACTTC.

The chain employs TRBV11-3 and TRBJ2-1; D not certain. The CDR3 loop spans 15 amino acids. Germline CDR1 reads SGHNT; CDR2 reads YENEEA. V lost 5 bases, J lost 3 bases, and 14 bases lay in between. CDR3 nucleotides: TGTGCCAGCAGCGAGCTGGCGGACCTCTACAATGAGCAGTTCTTC. Protein sequence: CASSELADLYNEQFF.

CDR3 DNA sequence: TGTGCCAGCAGTTACGGGCAGGGGGCGATGGATGAGCAGTTCTTC. Translating gives CASSYGQGAMDEQFF. This chain connects TRBV6-5 to TRBJ2-1, with TRBD1 matching 8 bases. The CDR3 loop spans 15 amino acids. Germline V gene sequence: CDR1 MNHEY, CDR2 SVGAGI. The V and J ends lost 2 bases and 8 bases, in that order; junction bases with no gene match: 8.

The CDR3 nucleotides are TGTGCCAGACCCCCCCGCCCCAAAGGGCTTGGTGGCTACACCTTC. This sequence encodes CARPPRPKGLGGYTF. The gene calls are TRBV5-3 and TRBJ1-2, with no clear D. TRBV5-3 is identified as an open reading frame with a role that is uncertain. Between the trimmed V and J ends, which lost 7 bases and 7 bases, there was a span of 23 bases. The CDR3 is 15 amino acids.

The chain recombines TRBV11-2 with TRBJ1-3; no definite D call. Trimming left V 6 bases short and J 9 bases short, with 12 bases between. The CDR3 totals 12 residues. Germline V gives CDR1 SGHAT, CDR2 FQNNGV. The chain's CDR3 is CASRNFGSTIYF. In DNA, the CDR3 is TGTGCCAGCAGGAATTTTGGTAGCACCATATATTTT.